The sequence of this TCR beta chain was determined in a study of T cells in Graves' hyperthyroidism and ophthalmopathy. Study-wide findings and caveats: Most clonotypes that expanded in the thyroid above 0.001 also showed up in blood. Progression to ophthalmopathy was predicted a median of roughly seven months early. By a 13 V-J model, ophthalmopathy was set apart from stable hyperthyroidism.

The germline V gene encodes CDR1 LNHNV and CDR2 YYDKDF (reference sequence). The CDR3 contains 16 residues. Each diagnosis was grounded in clinical symptoms, serum thyroxine and TRAb, thyroid ultrasound, and orbital computed tomography. Concerning this clonotype itself: Its cognate antigen is unknown. The junction shows a germline mismatch at one end, possibly a read error.

The source material, RNA transcripts, was used to amplify TCR beta CDR3 regions. HTBI primers were the set used in a first-round RT-PCR of the TCR CDR3. TCRdb re-called the multiplex PCR reads with MiXCR, one entry per CDR3 protein. The sample contains about 610,000 distinct CDR3 sequences, 35% to 55% of which appear only once. The sequence was obtained from a woman aged 18 to 35 with Graves' hyperthyroidism. Sequencing was performed on peripheral blood or thyroid tissue (not recorded which). The chain carries TRBV15 and TRBJ2-6; 9 bases are a match to TRBD1. The CDR3 DNA is TGTGCCACCAGCTGGGGACAGGGCTCTGGGGCCAACGTTCTGACTTTC. Protein sequence: CATSWGQGSGANVLTF.